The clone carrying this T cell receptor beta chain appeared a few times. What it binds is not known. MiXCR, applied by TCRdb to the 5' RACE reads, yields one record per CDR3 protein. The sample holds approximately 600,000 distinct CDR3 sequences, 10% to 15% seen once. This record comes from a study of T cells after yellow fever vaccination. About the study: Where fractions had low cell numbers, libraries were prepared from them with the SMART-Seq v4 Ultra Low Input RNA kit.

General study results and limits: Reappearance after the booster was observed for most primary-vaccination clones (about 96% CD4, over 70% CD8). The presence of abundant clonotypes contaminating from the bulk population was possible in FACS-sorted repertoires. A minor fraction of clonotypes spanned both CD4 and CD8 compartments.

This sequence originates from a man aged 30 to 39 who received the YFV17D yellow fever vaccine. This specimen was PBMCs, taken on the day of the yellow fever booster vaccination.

The CDR3 spells CASSLGPDPKRSPLHF. As DNA, the CDR3 is TGTGCCAGCAGCTTAGGACCGGATCCTAAGCGGTCACCCCTCCACTTT. The chain is built from TRBV5-6 and TRBJ1-6; D remains ambiguous. Germline V gives CDR1 SGHDT, CDR2 YYEEEE. CDR3 length: 16 residues. Trimming stripped 2 bases from V and 10 bases from J, with 19 bases between.